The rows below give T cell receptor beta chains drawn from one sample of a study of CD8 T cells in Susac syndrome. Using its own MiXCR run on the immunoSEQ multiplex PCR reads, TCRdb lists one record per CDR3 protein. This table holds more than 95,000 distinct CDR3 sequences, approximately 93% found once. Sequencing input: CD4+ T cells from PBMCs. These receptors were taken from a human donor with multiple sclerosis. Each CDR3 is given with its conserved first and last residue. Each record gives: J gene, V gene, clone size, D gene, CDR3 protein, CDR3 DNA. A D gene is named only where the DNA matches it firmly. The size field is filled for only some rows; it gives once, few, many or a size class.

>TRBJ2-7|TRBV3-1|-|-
CASSLHRDAYEQYF
TGTGCCAGCAGCCTGCACAGGGATGCCTACGAGCAGTACTTC
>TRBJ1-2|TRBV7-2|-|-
CASIATNYGYTF
TGTGCCAGCATCGCTACTAACTATGGCTACACCTTC
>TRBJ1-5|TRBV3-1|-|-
CASSQGMGNQPQHF
TGTGCCAGCAGCCAAGGTATGGGCAATCAGCCCCAGCATTTT
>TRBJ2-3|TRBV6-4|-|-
CASSVSGSSTDTQYF
TGTGCCAGCAGTGTATCCGGATCCAGCACAGATACGCAGTATTTT
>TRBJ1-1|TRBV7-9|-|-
CASSPGLGGSTEAFF
TGTGCCAGCAGCCCGGGCCTGGGTGGGAGTACTGAAGCTTTCTTT
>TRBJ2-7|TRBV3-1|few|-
CASSQEGTGSYEQYF
TGTGCCAGCAGCCAAGAAGGGACCGGCTCCTACGAGCAGTACTTC
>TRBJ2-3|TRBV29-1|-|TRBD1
CSVEEAGGSDTQYF
TGCAGCGTTGAAGAGGCAGGGGGCTCAGATACGCAGTATTTT
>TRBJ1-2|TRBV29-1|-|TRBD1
CSVGDRINYGYTF
TGCAGCGTTGGGGACAGAATTAACTATGGCTACACCTTC
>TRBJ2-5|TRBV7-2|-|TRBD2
CASSRTSGGLMGTQYF
TGTGCCAGCAGCCGGACTAGCGGGGGTCTAATGGGGACCCAGTACTTC
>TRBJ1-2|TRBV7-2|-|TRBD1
CASRAMGQGAFGYTF
TGTGCCAGCAGGGCTATGGGGCAGGGGGCGTTTGGCTACACCTTC
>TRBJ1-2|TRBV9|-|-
CASSKRGSSDYGYTF
TGTGCCAGTTCAAAGCGGGGGAGCTCGGACTATGGCTACACCTTC
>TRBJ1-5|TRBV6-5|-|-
CASSYSIVEQGTQPQHF
TGTGCCAGCAGTTACTCGATCGTGGAACAGGGAACCCAGCCCCAGCATTTT
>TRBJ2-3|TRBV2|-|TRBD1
CASSEEGTGADTQYF
TGTGCCAGCAGTGAAGAGGGGACAGGAGCAGATACGCAGTATTTT
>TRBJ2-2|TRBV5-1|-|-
CASSRTSPPGELFF
TGCGCCAGCAGCCGGACATCCCCCCCCGGGGAGCTGTTTTTT
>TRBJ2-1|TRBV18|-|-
CASSLGRGNTNEQFF
TGTGCCAGCTCGCTGGGACGGGGGAACACCAATGAGCAGTTCTTC
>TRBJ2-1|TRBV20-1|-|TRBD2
CSARAYKGLASYNEQFF
TGCAGTGCTAGAGCATATAAAGGACTAGCCTCGTACAATGAGCAGTTCTTC
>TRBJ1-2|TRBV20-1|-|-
CSASPQGITYGYTF
TGCAGTGCTAGTCCGCAGGGAATTACCTATGGCTACACCTTC
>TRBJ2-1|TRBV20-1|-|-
CSANDPVQGSYNEQFF
TGCAGTGCTAACGACCCGGTCCAGGGGAGTTACAATGAGCAGTTCTTC
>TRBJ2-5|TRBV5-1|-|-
CASTGAIYQETQYF
TGCGCCAGCACCGGGGCCATTTACCAAGAGACCCAGTACTTC
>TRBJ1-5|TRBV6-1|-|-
CASSEVKGKDQPQHF
TGTGCCAGCAGTGAAGTGAAGGGTAAGGATCAGCCCCAGCATTTT
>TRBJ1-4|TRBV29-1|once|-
CSVQPGSNEKLFF
TGCAGCGTTCAACCGGGCTCTAATGAAAAACTGTTTTTT
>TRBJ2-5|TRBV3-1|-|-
CASSQASGSPQTQYF
TGTGCCAGCAGCCAAGCGAGTGGGTCCCCCCAGACCCAGTACTTC
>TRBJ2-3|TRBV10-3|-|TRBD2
CAISESTSGGTDTQYF
TGTGCCATCAGTGAGTCCACCAGCGGGGGTACAGATACGCAGTATTTT
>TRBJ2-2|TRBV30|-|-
CAWSVLGYTGELFF
TGTGCCTGGAGTGTTCTGGGGTACACCGGGGAGCTGTTTTTT
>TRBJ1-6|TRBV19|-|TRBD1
CASKGQTSSYNSPLHF
TGTGCCAGTAAGGGACAGACGAGCTCCTATAATTCACCCCTCCACTTT
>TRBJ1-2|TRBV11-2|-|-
CASSPSVGDTNYGYTF
TGTGCCAGCAGCCCCTCGGTTGGCGATACTAACTATGGCTACACCTTC
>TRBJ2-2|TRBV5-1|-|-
CASSLAHANTGELFF
TGCGCCAGCAGCTTGGCGCACGCGAACACCGGGGAGCTGTTTTTT
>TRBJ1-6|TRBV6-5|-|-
CASGIMDSPLHF
TGTGCCAGCGGGATAATGGATTCACCCCTCCACTTT
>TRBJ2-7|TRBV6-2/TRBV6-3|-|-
CASSNPQGYEQYF
TGTGCCAGCTCCAACCCTCAGGGCTACGAGCAGTACTTC
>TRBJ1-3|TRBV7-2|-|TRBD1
CASSLLQGASGNTIYF
TGTGCCAGCAGCTTACTACAGGGGGCTTCTGGAAACACCATATATTTT
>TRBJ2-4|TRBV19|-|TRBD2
CASSQSISGGVKLAKNIQYF
TGTGCCAGTAGTCAATCAATCAGCGGGGGTGTAAAACTAGCCAAAAACATTCAGTACTTC
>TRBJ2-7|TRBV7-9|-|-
CASSRDLSYEQYF
TGTGCCAGCAGCCGGGACTTATCCTACGAGCAGTACTTC
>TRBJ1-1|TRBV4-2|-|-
CASSRSMGQENTEAFF
TGTGCCAGCAGCCGCTCCATGGGGCAGGAGAACACTGAAGCTTTCTTT
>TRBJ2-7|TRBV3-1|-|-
CASSPSGGQAIYEQYF
TGTGCCAGCAGCCCCAGCGGGGGACAGGCGATCTACGAGCAGTACTTC
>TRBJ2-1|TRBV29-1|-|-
CSATTRYNEQFF
TGCAGCGCGACAACTAGATACAATGAGCAGTTCTTC
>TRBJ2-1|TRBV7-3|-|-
CASSQAGPGNEQFF
TGTGCCAGCAGCCAAGCGGGCCCAGGGAATGAGCAGTTCTTC
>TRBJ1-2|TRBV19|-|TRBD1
CATTGTGGSGYTF
TGTGCCACCACCGGGACAGGGGGTTCTGGCTACACCTTC
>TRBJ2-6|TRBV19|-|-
CASRELSARVLTF
TGTGCCAGTAGGGAACTCTCAGCGCGTGTCCTGACTTTC
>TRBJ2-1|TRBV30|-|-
CAWSTQVYNEQFF
TGTGCCTGGAGTACCCAGGTCTACAATGAGCAGTTCTTC
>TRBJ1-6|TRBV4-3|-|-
CASSQAISGLSPLHF
TGCGCCAGCAGCCAAGCGATCTCAGGGCTTTCACCCCTCCACTTT
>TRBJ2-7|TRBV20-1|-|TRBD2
CSGGERGRWEQYF
TGCAGCGGCGGGGAGCGGGGGAGATGGGAGCAGTACTTC
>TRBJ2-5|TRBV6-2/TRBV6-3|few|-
CASSLTRTAYQETQYF
TGTGCCAGCAGTCTGACCCGGACCGCGTACCAAGAGACCCAGTACTTC
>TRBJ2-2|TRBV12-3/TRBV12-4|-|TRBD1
CASSLDRGFGELFF
TGTGCCAGCAGCCTGGACAGGGGGTTCGGGGAGCTGTTTTTT
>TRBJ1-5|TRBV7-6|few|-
CASSPVWGSMGNQPQHF
TGTGCCAGCAGCCCGGTTTGGGGCAGTATGGGGAATCAGCCCCAGCATTTT
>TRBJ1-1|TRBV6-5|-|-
CASSLTHRLNTEAFF
TGTGCCAGCAGTTTGACTCACAGACTGAACACTGAAGCTTTCTTT
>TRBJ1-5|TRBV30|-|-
CAYSGRGSNQPQHF
TGTGCCTACTCGGGACGGGGAAGCAATCAGCCCCAGCATTTT
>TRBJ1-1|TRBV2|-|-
CASSTRNTEAFF
TGTGCCAGCAGTACAAGAAACACTGAAGCTTTCTTT
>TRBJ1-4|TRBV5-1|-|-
CASSLSRGNEKLFF
TGCGCCAGCAGCTTATCCAGGGGCAATGAAAAACTGTTTTTT
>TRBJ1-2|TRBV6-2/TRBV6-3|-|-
CASKGASYGYTF
TGTGCCAGCAAAGGGGCTAGCTATGGCTACACCTTC
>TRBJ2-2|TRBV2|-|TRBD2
CASSVLAGGPGELFF
TGTGCCAGCAGTGTACTAGCGGGGGGGCCCGGGGAGCTGTTTTTT
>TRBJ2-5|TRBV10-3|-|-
CAISELGGETQYF
TGTGCCATCAGTGAACTCGGCGGAGAGACCCAGTACTTC
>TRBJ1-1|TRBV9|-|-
CASSALGDTEAFF
TGTGCCAGCAGCGCGTTAGGGGACACTGAAGCTTTCTTT
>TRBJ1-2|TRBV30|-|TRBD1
CAWSVGTGDGYTF
TGTGCCTGGAGTGTTGGGACAGGGGATGGCTACACCTTC
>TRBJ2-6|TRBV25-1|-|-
CASSESGSSGANVLTF
TGTGCCAGCAGTGAATCTGGCAGCTCTGGGGCCAACGTCCTGACTTTC
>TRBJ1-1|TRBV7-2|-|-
CASSLLGLVKNTEAFF
TGTGCCAGCAGCTTACTGGGGCTAGTTAAGAACACTGAAGCTTTCTTT
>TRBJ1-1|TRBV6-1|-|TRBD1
CATRQGRNTEAFF
TGTGCCACCCGACAGGGGAGGAACACTGAAGCTTTCTTT
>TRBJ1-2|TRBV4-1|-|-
CASSQPWEGDYGYTF
TGCGCCAGCAGCCAGCCCTGGGAGGGGGACTATGGCTACACCTTC